This entry describes one T cell receptor (beta chain). Its matching antigen is unknown. The data are from a study of cytomegalovirus exposure and HLA in healthy donors. As for the study in general: From HLA-typed donors, an early data release held tens of millions of unique TCRs.

The V end lost 5 bases, the J end lost 6 bases, and 13 bases lay between the germline ends. CDR3 length: 13 residues. The germline gives CDR1 MDHEN, CDR2 SYDVKM. Study-wide results and limits: Trimming of TCR beta V- and J-genes showed a link, identified in a later analysis, to a missense DCLRE1C variant. Analyzed later, most CMV-associated TCR beta chains appeared HLA-restricted.

In the PCR, 60 Vbeta and 13 Jbeta primers were used. Method: immunoSEQ multiplex PCR; TCRdb's copy keeps in-frame clones and lacks some. The profile shows around 200,000 clones, approximately 78% of them singletons. The chain is built from TRBV28 and TRBJ1-1; no clear D gene. The clonotype originates from a woman in her forties in good health and CMV-seronegative. The material sequenced was PBMCs. CDR3 DNA: TGTGCCAGCAGTGGGCGAAGGTACGCTGAAGCTTTCTTT. This sequence encodes CASSGRRYAEAFF.